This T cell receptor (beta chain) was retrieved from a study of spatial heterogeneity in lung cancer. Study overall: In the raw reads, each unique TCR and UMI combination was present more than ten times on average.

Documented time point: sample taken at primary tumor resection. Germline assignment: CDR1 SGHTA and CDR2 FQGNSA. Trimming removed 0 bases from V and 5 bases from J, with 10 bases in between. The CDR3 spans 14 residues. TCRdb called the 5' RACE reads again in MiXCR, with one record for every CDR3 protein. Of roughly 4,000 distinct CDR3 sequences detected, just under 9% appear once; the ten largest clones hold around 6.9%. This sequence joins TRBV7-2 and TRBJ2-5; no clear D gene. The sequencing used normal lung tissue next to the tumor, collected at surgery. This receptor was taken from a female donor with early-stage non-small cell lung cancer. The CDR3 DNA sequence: TGTGCCAGCAGCTTAGCTCTGGGTCGGGAGACCCAGTACTTC. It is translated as CASSLALGRETQYF.